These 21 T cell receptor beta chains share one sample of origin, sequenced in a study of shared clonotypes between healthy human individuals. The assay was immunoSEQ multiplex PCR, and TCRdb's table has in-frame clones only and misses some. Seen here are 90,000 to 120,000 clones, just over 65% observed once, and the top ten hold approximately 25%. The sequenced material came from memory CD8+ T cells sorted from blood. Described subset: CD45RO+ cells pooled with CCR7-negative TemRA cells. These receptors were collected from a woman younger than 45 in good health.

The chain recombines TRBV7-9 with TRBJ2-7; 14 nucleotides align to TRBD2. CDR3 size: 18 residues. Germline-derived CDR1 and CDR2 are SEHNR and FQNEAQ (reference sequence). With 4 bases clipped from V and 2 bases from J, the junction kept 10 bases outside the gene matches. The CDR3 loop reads CASSSWGLAGVGAYEQYF. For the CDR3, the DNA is TGTGCCAGCAGCTCCTGGGGACTAGCGGGAGTCGGCGCCTACGAGCAGTACTTC.

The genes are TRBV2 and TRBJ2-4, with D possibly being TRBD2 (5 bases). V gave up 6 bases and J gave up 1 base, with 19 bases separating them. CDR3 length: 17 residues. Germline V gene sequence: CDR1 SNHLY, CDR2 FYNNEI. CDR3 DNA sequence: TGTGCCAGCAGGTCTTCGACGGGGATGGGGGCCAAAAACATTCAGTACTTC. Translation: CASRSSTGMGAKNIQYF. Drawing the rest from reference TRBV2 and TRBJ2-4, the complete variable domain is EPEVTQTPSHQVTQMGQEVILRCVPISNHLYFYWYRQILGQKVEFLVSFYNNEISEKSEIFDDQFSVERPDGSNFTLKIRSTKLEDSAMYFCASRSSTGMGAKNIQYFGAGTRLSVL.

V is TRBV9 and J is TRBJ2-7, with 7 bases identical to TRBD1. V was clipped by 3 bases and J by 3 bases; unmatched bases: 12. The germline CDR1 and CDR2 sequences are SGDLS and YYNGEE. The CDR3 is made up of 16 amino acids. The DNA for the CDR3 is TGTGCCAGCAGCGGGGGGACCGGGACAGAATACTACGAGCAGTACTTC. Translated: CASSGGTGTEYYEQYF.

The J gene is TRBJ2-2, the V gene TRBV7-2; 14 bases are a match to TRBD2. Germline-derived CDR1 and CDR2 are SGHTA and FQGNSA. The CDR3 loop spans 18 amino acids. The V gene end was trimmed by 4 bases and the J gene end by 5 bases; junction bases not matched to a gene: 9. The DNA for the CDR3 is TGTGCCAGCAGCTCCAGGGGACTAGCGGGAGTGGGAACCGGGGAGCTGTTTTTT. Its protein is CASSSRGLAGVGTGELFF.

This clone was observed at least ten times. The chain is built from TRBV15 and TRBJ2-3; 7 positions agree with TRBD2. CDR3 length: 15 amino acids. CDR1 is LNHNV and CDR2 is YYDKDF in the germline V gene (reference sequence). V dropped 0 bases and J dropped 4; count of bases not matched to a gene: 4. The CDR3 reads CATSREREGADTQYF. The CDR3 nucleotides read TGTGCCACCAGCAGAGAGAGGGAGGGTGCAGATACGCAGTATTTT.

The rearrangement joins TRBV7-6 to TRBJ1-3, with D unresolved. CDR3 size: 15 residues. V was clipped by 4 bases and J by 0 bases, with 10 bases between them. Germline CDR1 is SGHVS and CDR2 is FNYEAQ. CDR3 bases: TGTGCCAGCAGCTCCAATCTCCCCTCTGGAAACACCATATATTTT. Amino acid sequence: CASSSNLPSGNTIYF.

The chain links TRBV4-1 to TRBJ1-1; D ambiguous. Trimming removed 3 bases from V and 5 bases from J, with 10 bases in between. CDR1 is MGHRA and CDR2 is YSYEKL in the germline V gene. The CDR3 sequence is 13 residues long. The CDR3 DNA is TGCGCCAGCAGCCACGGGGAAGTAACTGAAGCTTTCTTT. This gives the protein CASSHGEVTEAFF.

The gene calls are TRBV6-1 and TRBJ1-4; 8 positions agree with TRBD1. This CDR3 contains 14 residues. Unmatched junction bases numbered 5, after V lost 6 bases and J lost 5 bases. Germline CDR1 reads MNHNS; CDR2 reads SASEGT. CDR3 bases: TGTGCCAGCAGGGAGGGACAGGAAAATGAAAAACTGTTTTTT. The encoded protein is CASREGQENEKLFF.

The CDR3 sequence is CASSPTTGLAYNEQFF. The CDR3 DNA follows: TGCGCCAGCAGCCCCACAACGGGACTAGCCTACAATGAGCAGTTCTTC. The J gene is TRBJ2-1, the V gene TRBV5-1; 8 nucleotides line up with TRBD2. Per germline, CDR1 SGHRS and CDR2 YFSETQ. The CDR3 runs 16 residues. After removal of 4 bases from V and 2 bases from J, the junction contained 8 bases not matched to a gene. The whole variable domain, remainder taken from reference TRBV5-1 and TRBJ2-1, is KAGVTQTPRYLIKTRGQQVTLSCSPISGHRSVSWYQQTPGQGLQFLFEYFSETQRNKGNFPGRFSGRQFSNSRSEMNVSTLELGDSALYLCASSPTTGLAYNEQFFGPGTRLTVL.

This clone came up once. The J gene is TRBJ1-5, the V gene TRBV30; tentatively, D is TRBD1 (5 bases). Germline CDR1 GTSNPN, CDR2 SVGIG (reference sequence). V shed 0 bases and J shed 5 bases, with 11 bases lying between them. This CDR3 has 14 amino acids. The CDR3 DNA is TGTGCCTGGAGTGTAACGGGGGGGGATCAGCCCCAGCATTTT. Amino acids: CAWSVTGGDQPQHF.

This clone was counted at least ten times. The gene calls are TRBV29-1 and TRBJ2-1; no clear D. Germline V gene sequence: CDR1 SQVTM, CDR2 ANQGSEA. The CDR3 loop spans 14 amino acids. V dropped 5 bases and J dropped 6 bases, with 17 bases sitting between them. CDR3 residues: CSVLSWRAGNEQFF. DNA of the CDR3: TGCAGCGTTTTATCTTGGAGAGCCGGCAATGAGCAGTTCTTC.

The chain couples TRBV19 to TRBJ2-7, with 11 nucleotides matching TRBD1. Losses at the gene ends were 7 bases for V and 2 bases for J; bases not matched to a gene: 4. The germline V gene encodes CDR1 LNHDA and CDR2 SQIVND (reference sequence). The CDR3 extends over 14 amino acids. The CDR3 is CASKWGQGAYEQYF. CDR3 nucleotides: TGTGCCAGTAAGTGGGGACAGGGGGCCTACGAGCAGTACTTC.

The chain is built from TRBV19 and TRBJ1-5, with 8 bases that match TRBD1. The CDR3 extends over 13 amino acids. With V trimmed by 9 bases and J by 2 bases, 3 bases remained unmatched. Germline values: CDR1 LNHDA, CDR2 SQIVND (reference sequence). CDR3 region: CASLGQGNQPQHF. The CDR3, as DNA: TGTGCCAGCTTGGGACAGGGCAATCAGCCCCAGCATTTT.

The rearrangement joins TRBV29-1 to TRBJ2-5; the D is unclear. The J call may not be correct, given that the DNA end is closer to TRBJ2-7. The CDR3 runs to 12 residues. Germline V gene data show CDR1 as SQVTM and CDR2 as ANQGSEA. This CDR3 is CSVEGVHYEQYF. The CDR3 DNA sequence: TGCAGCGTTGAAGGGGTGCACTACGAGCAGTACTTC.

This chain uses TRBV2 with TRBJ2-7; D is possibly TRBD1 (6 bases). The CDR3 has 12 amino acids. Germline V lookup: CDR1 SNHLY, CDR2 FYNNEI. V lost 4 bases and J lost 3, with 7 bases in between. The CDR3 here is CASSGQDYEQYF. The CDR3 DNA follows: TGTGCCAGCAGTGGACAGGACTACGAGCAGTACTTC.

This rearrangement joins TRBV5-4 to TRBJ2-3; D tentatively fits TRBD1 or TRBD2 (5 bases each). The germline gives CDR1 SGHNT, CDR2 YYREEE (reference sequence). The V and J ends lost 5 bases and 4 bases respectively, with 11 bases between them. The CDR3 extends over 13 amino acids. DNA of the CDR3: TGTGCCAGCAGTCCCGGGACCCCAGATACGCAGTATTTT. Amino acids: CASSPGTPDTQYF.

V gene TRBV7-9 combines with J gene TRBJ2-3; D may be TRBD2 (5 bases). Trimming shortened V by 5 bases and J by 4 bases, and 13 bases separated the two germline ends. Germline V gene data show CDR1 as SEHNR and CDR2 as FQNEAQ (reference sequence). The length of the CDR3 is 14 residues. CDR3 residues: CASSGESVADTQYF. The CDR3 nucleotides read TGTGCCAGCAGCGGGGAGAGCGTGGCAGATACGCAGTATTTT.

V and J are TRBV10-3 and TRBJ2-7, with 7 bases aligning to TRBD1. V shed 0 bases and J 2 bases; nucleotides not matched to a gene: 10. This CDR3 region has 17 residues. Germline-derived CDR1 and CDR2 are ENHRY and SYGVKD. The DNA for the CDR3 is TGTGCCATCAGTGAGTCTAGGAACGACAGGGCCGCCTACGAGCAGTACTTC. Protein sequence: CAISESRNDRAAYEQYF.

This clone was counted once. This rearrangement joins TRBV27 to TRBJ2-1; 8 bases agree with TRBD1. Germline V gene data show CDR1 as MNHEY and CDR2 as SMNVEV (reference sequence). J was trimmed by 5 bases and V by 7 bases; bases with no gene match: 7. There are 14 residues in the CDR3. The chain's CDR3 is CASTPRGHNNEQFF. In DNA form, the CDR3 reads TGTGCCAGCACCCCCAGGGGGCATAACAATGAGCAGTTCTTC.

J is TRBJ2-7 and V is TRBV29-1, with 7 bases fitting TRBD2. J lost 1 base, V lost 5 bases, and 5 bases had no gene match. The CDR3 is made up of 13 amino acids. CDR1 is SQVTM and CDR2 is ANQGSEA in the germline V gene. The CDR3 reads CSVLREWSYEQYF. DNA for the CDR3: TGCAGCGTTTTGCGGGAGTGGTCCTACGAGCAGTACTTC.

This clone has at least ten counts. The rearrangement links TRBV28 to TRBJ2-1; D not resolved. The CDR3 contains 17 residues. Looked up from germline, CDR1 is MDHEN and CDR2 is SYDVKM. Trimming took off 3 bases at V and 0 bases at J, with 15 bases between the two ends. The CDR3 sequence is CASSFNPDTRSYNEQFF. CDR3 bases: TGTGCCAGCAGTTTCAACCCAGACACGCGCTCCTACAATGAGCAGTTCTTC.